This entry lists 32 T cell receptor beta chains sequenced from one sample in a study of cytomegalovirus exposure and HLA in healthy donors (TCRdb year 2017). Libraries came from the immunoSEQ multiplex PCR assay. For the multiplex PCR, a mixture combining 60 forward primers for TCR Vbeta segments and 13 reverse primers for TCR Jbeta segments was used. The clones in this table, taken by TCRdb from immuneACCESS, are in-frame only. Not every clone is retained; where verified, under half of the shortfall comes from an unresolved V gene, and the cause of the rest is unknown. The sample includes fewer than 150,000 clones, with 15% observed a single time. About 2% of the sample belongs to the ten largest clones. The sample comprised PBMCs. The receptors were sampled from a woman between 18 and 30 years old in good health and CMV-seronegative.

The chain couples TRBV7-2 to TRBJ1-6; maybe TRBD1 (5 bases). The germline CDR1 and CDR2 sequences are SGHTA and FQGNSA. Trimming removed 7 bases from V and 14 bases from J, with 12 bases in between. The CDR3 has 11 residues. The CDR3 bases are TGTGCCAGCACCCTCGGGGGGGCCCTCCACTTT. Its protein is CASTLGGALHF. Looking up the rest from reference TRBV7-2 and TRBJ1-6 gives the full variable domain: GAGVSQSPSNKVTEKGKDVELRCDPISGHTALYWYRQSLGQGLEFLIYFQGNSAPDKSGLPSDRFSAERTGGSVSTLTIQRTQQEDSAVYLCASTLGGALHFGNGTRLTVT.

The chain combines TRBV6-6 with TRBJ1-2; TRBD1 is a possible D gene (5 bases). Deletions cut 4 bases from V and 8 bases from J, with 20 bases between. CDR1 is MNHNY, CDR2 SVGAGI, per germline (reference sequence). This CDR3 contains 15 residues. CDR3 sequence reads: CASSSRWGLRAGYTF. The CDR3 DNA is TGTGCCAGCAGTTCTAGGTGGGGCCTCAGGGCGGGCTACACCTTC.

This clone turned up a few times. The chain uses TRBV28 and TRBJ1-2; D call uncertain. V dropped 5 bases and J dropped 1 base, with 8 bases sitting between them. This CDR3 region has 13 residues. Germline CDR1 reads MDHEN; CDR2 reads SYDVKM. The chain's CDR3 is CASSPMSNYGYTF. CDR3 DNA: TGTGCCAGCAGTCCCATGAGTAACTATGGCTACACCTTC.

The rearrangement uses TRBV6-6 and TRBJ2-7, with 8 bases that match TRBD1. This CDR3 comprises 13 residues. J was trimmed by 5 bases and V by 5 bases; bases with no gene match: 5. Germline V gives CDR1 MNHNY, CDR2 SVGAGI (reference sequence). In DNA, the CDR3 is TGTGCCAGCAGTCCGCGACAGGGGAACGAGCAGTACTTC. This gives the protein CASSPRQGNEQYF.

The chain couples TRBV6-4 to TRBJ1-5; D may be TRBD1 (5 bases). This CDR3 has 17 amino acids. The V and J ends lost 10 bases and 6 bases respectively, with 28 bases between them. Germline CDR1 and CDR2: MRHNA and SNTAGT. The CDR3 DNA reads TGTGCCATCCGCTATTGGAGGGACGAATGGGGGGGTCAGCCCCAGCATTTT. Encoded protein: CAIRYWRDEWGGQPQHF.

This clone was seen a few times. The chain employs TRBV14 and TRBJ2-2; D gene uncertain. This CDR3 region has 13 residues. The germline CDR1 and CDR2 sequences are SGHDN and FVKESK. V dropped 1 base and J dropped 7 bases, with 7 bases sitting between them. The CDR3 sequence: CASSQGGYGELFF. CDR3 DNA sequence: TGTGCCAGCAGCCAAGGAGGATACGGGGAGCTGTTTTTT.

This clone was observed a few times. This chain joins TRBV29-1 and TRBJ2-1; 9 nucleotides match TRBD1. Germline CDR1 SQVTM, CDR2 ANQGSEA. Trimming removed 5 bases from V and 10 bases from J; junction bases left unmatched: 9. The CDR3 totals 13 residues. This CDR3 reads CSVLRTGEGEQFF. The CDR3, as DNA: TGCAGCGTTTTGAGGACAGGGGAGGGGGAGCAGTTCTTC.

CDR3: CASSLEGQGRVGQYF. Here the CDR3 DNA reads TGCGCCAGCAGCTTGGAAGGTCAGGGCAGGGTGGGGCAGTACTTC. The rearrangement joins TRBV5-1 to TRBJ2-7, with D perhaps TRBD1 (5 bases). The CDR3 is made up of 15 amino acids. CDR1 and CDR2 (germline): SGHRS, YFSETQ. V lost 0 bases and J lost 9, with 19 bases in between.

This clone was counted a few times. This chain uses TRBV6-5 with TRBJ2-5; the match to TRBD1 covers 10 bases. V trimming: 4 bases; J trimming: 4 bases; junction bases outside the gene matches: 6. The germline V gene encodes CDR1 MNHEY and CDR2 SVGAGI. The CDR3 loop spans 15 amino acids. DNA for the CDR3: TGTGCCAGCAGTTTTTCGACAGGGGGCTTAGAGACCCAGTACTTC. Protein: CASSFSTGGLETQYF.

This chain connects TRBV6-1 to TRBJ2-7, with D perhaps matching TRBD1 (6 bases). There are 14 residues in the CDR3. Trimming took 6 bases from V and 2 from J, leaving 14 bases between them. Germline lookup yields CDR1 MNHNS and CDR2 SASEGT. The CDR3: CASSLEGVTYEQYF. CDR3 DNA: TGTGCCAGCAGCCTTGAGGGGGTAACCTACGAGCAGTACTTC.

The CDR3 nucleotides are TGTGCCTGGAGTGTACGAGGGGGGGGCAGGGGGCTTTCGAACACTGAAGCTTTCTTT. It specifies CAWSVRGGGRGLSNTEAFF. V is TRBV30 and J is TRBJ1-1; 8 bases are a match to TRBD1. V lost 0 bases and J lost 1; bases outside the gene matches: 16. Germline lookup yields CDR1 GTSNPN and CDR2 SVGIG (reference sequence). The CDR3 runs 19 residues.

The V gene is TRBV4-2, the J gene TRBJ2-5, with a weak D call TRBD2 (6 bases). V gave up 3 bases and J gave up 5 bases, with 16 bases separating them. The germline V gene encodes CDR1 LGHNA and CDR2 YNFKEQ. The CDR3 length is 15 residues. The CDR3 bases are TGTGCCAGCAGCCAGGGGGACTTTCCCGAGGAGACCCAGTACTTC. Encoded protein: CASSQGDFPEETQYF.

The rearrangement joins TRBV27 to TRBJ2-1; D remains ambiguous. Per the germline V gene, CDR1 is MNHEY and CDR2 is SMNVEV (reference sequence). V shed 7 bases and J shed 3 bases, with 13 bases lying between them. The CDR3 has 14 residues. The CDR3 spells CASIRAAGYNEQFF. The CDR3 coding sequence is TGTGCCAGCATCCGCGCCGCTGGCTACAATGAGCAGTTCTTC.

A few counts support this clone. V usage is TRBV5-4 and J usage is TRBJ2-7; 11 bases map to TRBD1. This CDR3 has 17 residues. CDR1 SGHNT and CDR2 YYREEE come from the germline V gene (reference sequence). J lost 3 bases, V lost 4 bases, and 12 bases had no gene match. DNA of the CDR3: TGTGCCAGCAGCCTTTTAGGGTGGACAGGGGGCCTCTACGAGCAGTACTTC. Residues: CASSLLGWTGGLYEQYF.

This clone was observed a few times. This chain connects TRBV4-1 to TRBJ1-1, with D tentatively TRBD1 (5 bases). There are 13 residues in the CDR3. Trimming took 10 bases from V and 5 from J, leaving 17 bases between them. From germline, CDR1 is MGHRA and CDR2 YSYEKL. The CDR3 sequence: CATRAQGWTEAFF. The DNA of the CDR3 is TGCGCCACCCGGGCCCAGGGCTGGACTGAAGCTTTCTTT.

In its sample, this clone was seen a few times. The chain links TRBV19 to TRBJ2-3, with 8 bases matching TRBD2. CDR3 length: 13 amino acids. CDR1 LNHDA and CDR2 SQIVND come from the germline V gene (reference sequence). With V trimmed by 8 bases and J by 1 base, 2 bases remained unmatched. This CDR3 is CASVSGGTDTQYF. CDR3 DNA: TGTGCCAGTGTTAGCGGGGGCACAGATACGCAGTATTTT.

This clone was counted only a few times. This sequence joins TRBV6-1 and TRBJ1-2; D is undetermined. The CDR3 extends over 13 amino acids. Germline lookup yields CDR1 MNHNS and CDR2 SASEGT. Trimming shortened V by 10 bases and J by 3 bases, and 15 bases separated the two germline ends. The CDR3 sequence: CATSPAGHYGYTF. CDR3 in DNA: TGTGCCACCTCCCCGGCGGGCCACTATGGCTACACCTTC.

The V call is TRBV7-9, the J call TRBJ2-1, with D perhaps TRBD2 (5 bases). The CDR3 extends over 16 amino acids. Germline values: CDR1 SEHNR, CDR2 FQNEAQ (reference sequence). V dropped 3 bases and J dropped 0 bases, with 12 bases sitting between them. CDR3 region: CASSFSTTLSYNEQFF. The CDR3 region has the DNA TGTGCCAGCAGCTTTTCGACTACCCTCTCCTACAATGAGCAGTTCTTC.

CDR3: CASSSAGTVGNTIYF. DNA of the CDR3: TGCGCCAGCAGCTCGGCCGGGACAGTTGGAAACACCATATATTTT. The chain is built from TRBV5-1 and TRBJ1-3; 7 bases match TRBD1. Looked up from germline, CDR1 is SGHRS and CDR2 is YFSETQ. The junction had 6 bases not matched to a gene; V was cut back by 3 bases and J by 3 bases. This CDR3 has 15 amino acids. The entire variable domain, with the rest obtained from reference TRBV5-1 and TRBJ1-3, is as follows: KAGVTQTPRYLIKTRGQQVTLSCSPISGHRSVSWYQQTPGQGLQFLFEYFSETQRNKGNFPGRFSGRQFSNSRSEMNVSTLELGDSALYLCASSSAGTVGNTIYFGEGSWLTVV.

The chain is built from TRBV5-1 and TRBJ2-2, with 13 nucleotides matching TRBD2. In germline, CDR1 is SGHRS, CDR2 YFSETQ. The junction had 3 bases not matched to a gene; V was cut back by 3 bases and J by 1 base. The CDR3 is 17 amino acids. CDR3 protein: CASSWGLAGRNTGELFF. The CDR3 nucleotides are TGCGCCAGCAGCTGGGGACTAGCGGGGCGGAACACCGGGGAGCTGTTTTTT.

About this clone itself: Other DNA sequences in the sample encode the same CDR3. The rearrangement uses TRBV9 and TRBJ2-5; D is perhaps TRBD2 (6 bases). The CDR3 has 13 residues. Per the germline V gene, CDR1 is SGDLS and CDR2 is YYNGEE. Trimming took off 7 bases at V and 5 bases at J, with 15 bases between the two ends. The CDR3 sequence: CASSRGGEETQYF. For the CDR3, the DNA is TGTGCCAGCTCCCGAGGAGGGGAGGAGACCCAGTACTTC.

This chain joins TRBV20-1 and TRBJ1-2, with no clear D. This CDR3 is built from 10 residues. V lost 6 bases and J 2 bases, leaving 4 bases between the germline ends. Germline V gives CDR1 DFQATT, CDR2 SNEGSKA (reference sequence). CDR3 loop: CSAPNYGYTF. CDR3 nucleotides: TGCAGTGCCCCGAACTATGGCTACACCTTC.

V gene TRBV4-3 combines with J gene TRBJ2-2, with 8 bases fitting TRBD1. The CDR3 loop spans 16 amino acids. With V trimmed by 3 bases and J by 0 bases, 3 bases remained unmatched. Germline V gene sequence: CDR1 LGHNA, CDR2 YSLEER. This CDR3 reads CASSQETGANTGELFF. Written as DNA, the CDR3 is TGCGCCAGCAGCCAGGAGACAGGGGCGAACACCGGGGAGCTGTTTTTT.

This clone appeared a few times. The chain recombines TRBV9 with TRBJ1-1, with D possibly being TRBD1 (5 bases). This CDR3 region has 14 residues. Trimming shortened V by 4 bases and J by 1 base, and 11 bases separated the two germline ends. The germline gives CDR1 SGDLS, CDR2 YYNGEE. The CDR3 is CASSYSDRNTEAFF. For the CDR3, the DNA is TGTGCCAGCAGCTACTCCGACAGGAACACTGAAGCTTTCTTT.

The V call is TRBV4-1, the J call TRBJ2-7; possibly TRBD1 for D (6 bases). Trimming removed 2 bases from V and 0 bases from J, with 8 bases in between. Germline V gives CDR1 MGHRA, CDR2 YSYEKL. The CDR3 length is 14 residues. The CDR3 sequence is CASSQQGSSYEQYF. The CDR3 nucleotides read TGCGCCAGCAGCCAACAGGGGAGCTCCTACGAGCAGTACTTC.

This sequence joins TRBV2 and TRBJ2-3; the D gene is possibly TRBD2 (6 bases). From germline, CDR1 is SNHLY and CDR2 FYNNEI. V was pared by 7 bases and J by 0 bases, with 11 bases between. The length of the CDR3 is 14 residues. In DNA, the CDR3 is TGTGCCAGCATCATGGGAGGTAGCACAGATACGCAGTATTTT. Translated: CASIMGGSTDTQYF.

V is TRBV9 and J is TRBJ1-5; D is undetermined. Germline CDR1 SGDLS, CDR2 YYNGEE. The CDR3 covers 13 residues. With 2 bases removed from V and 4 bases from J, the gap between germline ends came to 7 bases. In DNA form, the CDR3 reads TGTGCCAGCAGCGTGGCGGGGAATCAGCCCCAGCATTTT. This encodes CASSVAGNQPQHF.

This rearrangement joins TRBV29-1 to TRBJ2-7; D may be TRBD1 (6 bases). V lost 6 bases and J 7 bases, leaving 16 bases between the germline ends. The CDR3 consists of 12 residues. Germline V gives CDR1 SQVTM, CDR2 ANQGSEA. CDR3 loop: CSVELTGYEQYF. The DNA of the CDR3 is TGCAGCGTGGAGCTCACAGGGTATGAGCAGTACTTC.

The chain carries TRBV28 and TRBJ2-3; 10 bases agree with TRBD2. This CDR3 is built from 19 residues. CDR1 and CDR2 from the germline V gene are MDHEN and SYDVKM. V lost 5 bases and J lost 5; bases outside the gene matches: 19. Written as DNA, the CDR3 is TGTGCCAGCAGTGCCTTATGGGGGTCGAGCGGGAGGGCCGAAGATACGCAGTATTTT. Amino acid sequence: CASSALWGSSGRAEDTQYF.

The chain links TRBV28 to TRBJ2-5; 7 bases agree with TRBD1. Germline V lookup: CDR1 MDHEN, CDR2 SYDVKM. The CDR3 spans 16 residues. The ends lost 2 bases at V and 7 bases at J; junction bases unmatched: 13. DNA of the CDR3: TGTGCCAGCAGTTTAGGACAGGTTATGTTTTCAGGGACCCAGTACTTC. As protein: CASSLGQVMFSGTQYF.

This clone was recorded a few times. The CDR3 bases are TGTGCCAGCAGTCAAGGGGGGGACAGGGCTGAAGCTTTCTTT. Protein product: CASSQGGDRAEAFF. The chain is built from TRBV7-3 and TRBJ1-1, with 9 bases that match TRBD1. The V gene end was trimmed by 6 bases and the J gene end by 6 bases; junction bases not matched to a gene: 8. CDR3 size: 14 residues. Germline CDR1 reads SGHTA; CDR2 reads FQGTGA.

This clone was picked up a small number of times. The genes are TRBV15 and TRBJ1-2, with a weak D call TRBD1 (5 bases). This CDR3 spans 14 amino acids. Trimming pared 3 bases from V and 8 bases from J, leaving 16 bases between. Germline-derived CDR1 and CDR2 are LNHNV and YYDKDF (reference sequence). CDR3 residues: CATSRDTDAGGYTF. The DNA for the CDR3 is TGTGCCACCAGCAGGGACACGGACGCCGGAGGCTACACCTTC.